The clone carrying this TCR beta chain was detected once. The antigen remains unidentified. The data stem from a study of PD-1 blockade in classical Hodgkin lymphoma. Time point here: cycle 4 day 1 (C4D1), after 6 weeks of nivolumab. After autologous stem cell transplantation all patients relapsed, and prior brentuximab vedotin exposure differed between cohorts. Magnetic negative selection served to purify CD4+ T cells out of PBMCs that had been thawed. Complete response, partial response or progressive disease were the best responses. General observations from the study: CD4+ TCR diversity climbed significantly by C4D1, unlike CD8+ TCR diversity. Whoever responded completely had baseline diversity much like that seen in newly diagnosed patients. Some patients started nivolumab under 1 year after ASCT, and they were excluded.

Libraries were prepared by immunoSEQ multiplex PCR; TCRdb keeps only in-frame clonotypes and omits some of them. The table has about 9,700 clones, about 68% seen once. From germline, CDR1 is WNHNN and CDR2 SYGVQD (reference sequence). Deletions cut 6 bases from V and 0 bases from J, with 3 bases between. The CDR3 has 12 amino acids. This TCR came from a human donor with classical Hodgkin lymphoma. The J gene is TRBJ1-3, the V gene TRBV10-1; D is ambiguous. The sample in question was CD4+ T cells from blood, obtained before the fourth cycle of nivolumab. CDR3 region: CASRSSGNTIYF. CDR3 nucleotide sequence: TGCGCCAGCAGGAGCTCTGGAAACACCATATATTTT.